The source of this T cell receptor beta chain is a study of shared clonotypes between healthy human individuals. Germline V gene sequence: CDR1 KGHSH, CDR2 LQKENI. Deletions cut 2 bases from V and 3 bases from J, with 5 bases between. CDR3 size: 12 residues. It was CD45RO-negative cells, positively selected for CCR7, that made up naive CD8 cells, with terminally differentiated effector memory CD45RA+ cells excluded. This clone was observed a single time. Additional DNA sequences in this sample encode the identical CDR3. This table comes from immunoSEQ multiplex PCR, and its TCRdb copy is limited to in-frame clones, with some not included. The data show fewer than 700,000 clones, around 95% seen once.

The sequence was collected from a woman in her twenties or thirties in good health. Sequencing used naive CD8+ T cells sorted from blood. The V gene is TRBV18, the J gene TRBJ2-7; the D gene is possibly TRBD1 (5 bases). CDR3 coding DNA: TGTGCCAGCTCACCAAGGGGCTACGAGCAGTACTTC. Its translation: CASSPRGYEQYF.